The entry that follows covers one TCR beta chain sequence. Its specificity is unknown. Profiling relied on immunoSEQ multiplex PCR, and the TCRdb table lists in-frame clones only, not all of them. The data contain about 120,000 clones, roughly 93% of them singletons. The data stem from a study of siplizumab effects on memory and regulatory T cells. Findings of the study overall: Memory cells seemed less diverse than naive T cells, which seemed major alloresponse contributors.

The germline V gene has CDR1 SGHKS and CDR2 YYEKEE (reference sequence). The CDR3 consists of 13 residues. The ends lost 4 bases at V and 4 bases at J; junction bases unmatched: 3. The chain recombines TRBV5-5 with TRBJ2-3; TRBD2 matches at 7 bases. The source is a human donor in good health. The source material was non-Treg CD4+ T cells sorted from blood. CDR3 in amino acids: CASSQLASDTQYF. The CDR3 DNA reads as TGTGCCAGCAGCCAACTAGCGTCAGATACGCAGTATTTT. Variable domain in full (rest from reference TRBV5-5 and TRBJ2-3): DAGVTQSPTHLIKTRGQQVTLRCSPISGHKSVSWYQQVLGQGPQFIFQYYEKEERGRGNFPDRFSARQFPNYSSELNVNALLLGDSALYLCASSQLASDTQYFGPGTRLTVL.